Listed here is a single T cell receptor beta chain. Its antigen specificity is not known. Base-call qualities are not available, and no considerably larger clone is one nucleotide away. This sample was included in a study of blood T cell repertoires in COVID-19 (TCRdb year 2020). With regard to the full study: The collaborator samples originated in the United States, Italy and Spain and spanned the acute and convalescent phases of COVID-19. HLA class I and class II types, where available, came from metadata supplied by the sample provider rather than from assay-based typing. The sample metadata nearly always contained a de-identified subject ID, COVID-19 status, age in years and sex. The prospective study material was composed of cDNA or gDNA derived from T cells, B-cell-depleted T cells, or PBMCs. Subjects who had been exposed to COVID-19, were actively infected with it, or had recovered from it provided the deeply sampled blood TCRbeta repertoires that made up the dataset. The samples were drawn from the first 160 participants of the ongoing ImmuneRACE study and from roughly 1,300 subjects provided by 6 global collaborators. A freely available public database, intended as a resource for researchers studying the immune response to SARS-CoV-2, is where the repertoires were released.

Results and caveats for the whole study, not just this receptor: The quantity of clinical and demographic metadata differed by source and by participant and was supplied without curation.

One collaborating source in Seattle enrolled patients during active infection and followed them longitudinally through the course of disease. The collaborating institutions used their own protocols to collect whole blood in K2EDTA tubes. For TCRbeta analysis, collaborators shipped samples as frozen whole blood, isolated PBMCs, or DNA extracted from either of those sample types. TCRbeta CDR3 regions were amplified from genomic DNA using the immunoSEQ Assay, a bias-controlled multiplex PCR. The authors' pipeline ran thus. The number of nucleated cells in each sample was estimated by amplification of reference gene primers within the assay. Sequence reads were collapsed and filtered to measure the absolute abundance of every unique TCRbeta CDR3 rearrangement. Productive Simpson clonality was computed per sample as the square root of Simpson's diversity index over productive rearrangements. TCRdb carries this immuneACCESS record with in-frame sequences only. Its versions omit some clonotypes, under half of them owing to an unresolved V gene in the studies checked, with the rest unexplained. The DNA was the basis for D and trimming; V, J and clone size are from that table. The sample yields tens of thousands of clones; around 79% were counted once. Clones ranked in the top ten supply 6.5% of the sample.

The cysteine opens and the phenylalanine closes a CDR3 of 12 amino acids. Solely the CDR3 DNA is kept, with 36 bases framed from the first base. In the germline V gene (reference sequence), CDR1 corresponds to DFQATT and CDR2 to SNEGSKA. Trimming removed 3 bases from V and 2 bases from J, leaving 7 bases between the germline ends. The sequence is built from TRBV20-1 and TRBJ1-1; the D gene identity is not certain. The TCR comes from a man in his fifties with COVID-19, enrolled during active disease. The sample consisted of peripheral blood. The CDR3 region: CSASFSNTEAFF. The nucleotides read TGCAGTGCTAGTTTCAGTAACACTGAAGCTTTCTTT.